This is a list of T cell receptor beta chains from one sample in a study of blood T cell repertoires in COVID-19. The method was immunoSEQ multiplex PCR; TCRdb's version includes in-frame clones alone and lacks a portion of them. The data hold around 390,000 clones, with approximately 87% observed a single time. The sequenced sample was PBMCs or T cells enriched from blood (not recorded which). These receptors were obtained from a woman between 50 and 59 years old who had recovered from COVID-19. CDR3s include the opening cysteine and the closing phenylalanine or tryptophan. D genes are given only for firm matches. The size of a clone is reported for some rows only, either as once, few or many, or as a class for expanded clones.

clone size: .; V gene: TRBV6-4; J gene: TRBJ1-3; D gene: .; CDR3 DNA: TGTGCCAGGACTACGCCGGGACTCCGCTCTGGAAACACCATATATTTT; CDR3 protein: CARTTPGLRSGNTIYF
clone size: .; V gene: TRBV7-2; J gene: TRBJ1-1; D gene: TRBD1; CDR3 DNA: TGTGCCAGCAGCTTATCCCCGCAGGGGGCGGGTGAAGCTTTCTTT; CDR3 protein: CASSLSPQGAGEAFF
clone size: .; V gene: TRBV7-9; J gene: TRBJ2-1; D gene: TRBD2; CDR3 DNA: TGTGCCAGCACCTCGGGAGGCAATGAGCAGTTCTTC; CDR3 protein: CASTSGGNEQFF
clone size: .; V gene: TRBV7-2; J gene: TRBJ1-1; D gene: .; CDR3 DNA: TGTGCCAGCAGCCTACCAGGGATCCCCACTGAAGCTTTCTTT; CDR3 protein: CASSLPGIPTEAFF
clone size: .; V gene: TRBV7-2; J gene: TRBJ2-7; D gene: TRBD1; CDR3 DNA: TGTGCCAGCAGCCCGACAGGGGGCTTCGAGCAGTACTTC; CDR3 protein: CASSPTGGFEQYF
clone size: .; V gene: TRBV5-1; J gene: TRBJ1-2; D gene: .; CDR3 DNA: TGCGCCAGCAGATCGAGATCTGAGGGTGCAGGCACCTTC; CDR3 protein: CASRSRSEGAGTF
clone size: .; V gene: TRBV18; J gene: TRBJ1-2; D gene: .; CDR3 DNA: TGTGCCAGCTCACCAGGGCCTAACGTGGATGGCTACACCTTC; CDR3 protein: CASSPGPNVDGYTF
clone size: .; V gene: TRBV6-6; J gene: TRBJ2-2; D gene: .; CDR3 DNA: TGTGCCAGCAGTTGGGCTAACCCTAACACCGGGGAGCTGTTTTTT; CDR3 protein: CASSWANPNTGELFF
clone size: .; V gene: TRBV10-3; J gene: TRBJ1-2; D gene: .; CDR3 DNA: TGTGCCATCAGTGAATTACGGGACTATGGCTACACCTTC; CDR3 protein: CAISELRDYGYTF
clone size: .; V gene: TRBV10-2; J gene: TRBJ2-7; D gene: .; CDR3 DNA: TGCGCCAGCAGTGCTACTAGGGGGTTATACGAGCAGTACTTC; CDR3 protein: CASSATRGLYEQYF
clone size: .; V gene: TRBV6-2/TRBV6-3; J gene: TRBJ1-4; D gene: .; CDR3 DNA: TGTGCCAGCAGTGATACGGGGACTAATGAAAAACTGTTTTTT; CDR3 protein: CASSDTGTNEKLFF
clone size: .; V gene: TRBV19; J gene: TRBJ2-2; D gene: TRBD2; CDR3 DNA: TGTGCCTCCCACGGGGGGGCCAGGACCGGGGAGCTGTTTTTT; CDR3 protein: CASHGGARTGELFF
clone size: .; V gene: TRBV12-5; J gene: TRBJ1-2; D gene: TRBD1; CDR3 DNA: TGTGCTAGTGGTTTTCAGGGGGCCTATGGCTACACCTTC; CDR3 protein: CASGFQGAYGYTF
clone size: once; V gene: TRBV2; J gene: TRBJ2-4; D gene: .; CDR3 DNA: TGTGCCAGCAAGTTCCTCTGGACGGGAGACATTCAGTACTTC; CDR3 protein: CASKFLWTGDIQYF
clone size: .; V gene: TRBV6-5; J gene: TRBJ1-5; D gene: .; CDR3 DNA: TGTGCCAGCAGTCCGGACAGAAATCAGCCCCAGCATTTT; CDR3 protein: CASSPDRNQPQHF
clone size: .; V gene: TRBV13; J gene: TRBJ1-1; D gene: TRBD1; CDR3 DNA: TGTGCCAGCAGCTGGACAGGGGTGAACACTGAAGCTTTCTTT; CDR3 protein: CASSWTGVNTEAFF
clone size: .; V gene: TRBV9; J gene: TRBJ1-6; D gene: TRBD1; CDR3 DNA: TGTGCCAGCAGCGCCGGGACAGGGAATTCACCCCTCCACTTT; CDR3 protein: CASSAGTGNSPLHF
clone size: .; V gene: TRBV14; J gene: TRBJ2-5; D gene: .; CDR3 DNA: TGTGCCAGCAGCCGGGGGCCCCTGGCGGACCAGTACTTC; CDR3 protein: CASSRGPLADQYF
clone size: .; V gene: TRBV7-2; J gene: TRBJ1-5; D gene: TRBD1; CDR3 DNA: TGTGCCAGCAGCGTGAACAGGGGGCCAAATCAGCCCCAGCATTTT; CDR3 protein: CASSVNRGPNQPQHF
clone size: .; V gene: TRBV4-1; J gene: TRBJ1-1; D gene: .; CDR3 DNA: TGCGCCAGCAGCCCGGACGTGGGAGGCCTTCACACTGAAGCTTTCTTT; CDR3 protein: CASSPDVGGLHTEAFF
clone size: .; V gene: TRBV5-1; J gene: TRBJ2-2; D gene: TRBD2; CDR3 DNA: TGCGCCAGCACCATCATAGCGGGGACTAACACCGGGGAGCTGTTTTTT; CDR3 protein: CASTIIAGTNTGELFF
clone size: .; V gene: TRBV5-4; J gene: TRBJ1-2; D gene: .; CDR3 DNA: TGTGCCAGCAGCTTCGCTGCCGGGACAAATTATGGCTACACCTTC; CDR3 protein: CASSFAAGTNYGYTF
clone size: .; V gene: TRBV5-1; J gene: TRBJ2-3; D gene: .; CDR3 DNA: TGCGCCAGCAGCCTACAGCCTGGCACAGATACGCAGTATTTT; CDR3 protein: CASSLQPGTDTQYF
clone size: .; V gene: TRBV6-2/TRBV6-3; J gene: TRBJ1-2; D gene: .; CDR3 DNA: TGTGCCAGCAGTTACGATGACGAGGAATACTATGGCTACACCTTC; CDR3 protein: CASSYDDEEYYGYTF
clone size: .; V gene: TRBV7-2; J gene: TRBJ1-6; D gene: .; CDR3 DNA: TGTGCCAGCAGTGACGGGGGGAATTCACCCCTCCACTTT; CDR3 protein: CASSDGGNSPLHF
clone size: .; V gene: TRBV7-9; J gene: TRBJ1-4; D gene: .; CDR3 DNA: TGTGCCAGCAGCTTAGCGCGGGGTTTTGCGGATGAAAAACTGTTTTTT; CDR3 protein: CASSLARGFADEKLFF
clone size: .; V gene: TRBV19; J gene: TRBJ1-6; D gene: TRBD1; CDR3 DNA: TGTGCCAGTAGTGGATTTAAGACAGGGGAAAATTCACCCCTCCACTTT; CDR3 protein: CASSGFKTGENSPLHF
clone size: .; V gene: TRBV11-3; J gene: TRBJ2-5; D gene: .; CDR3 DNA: TGTGCCAGCAGCTTGAACAGGGCCCAAGAGACCCAGTACTTC; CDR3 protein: CASSLNRAQETQYF
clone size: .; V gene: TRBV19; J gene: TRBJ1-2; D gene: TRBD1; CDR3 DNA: TGTGCCAGTAGGGGACAGGGTTATGGCTACACCTTC; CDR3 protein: CASRGQGYGYTF
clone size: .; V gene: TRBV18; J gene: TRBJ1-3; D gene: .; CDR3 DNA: TGTGCCAGCTCACCACCGGACAGAGGAAACACCATATATTTT; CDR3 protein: CASSPPDRGNTIYF
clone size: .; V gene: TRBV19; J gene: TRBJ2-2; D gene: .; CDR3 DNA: TGTGCCAGTAGTGGTTCGGTGAACACCGGGGAGCTGTTTTTT; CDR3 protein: CASSGSVNTGELFF
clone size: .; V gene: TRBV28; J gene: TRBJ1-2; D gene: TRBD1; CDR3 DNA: TGTGCCAGCAGTTTACCGACAGGGGGCGAAAAACTTGGCTATGGCTACACCTTC; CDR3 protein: CASSLPTGGEKLGYGYTF
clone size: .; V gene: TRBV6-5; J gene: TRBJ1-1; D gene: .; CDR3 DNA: TGTGCCGCCGGCTTCGTGAAAGAGGGGAACACTGAAGCTTTCTTT; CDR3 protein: CAAGFVKEGNTEAFF
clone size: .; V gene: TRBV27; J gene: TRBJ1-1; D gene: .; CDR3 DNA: TGTGCCAGCAGCTTCGGGGAGAACACTGAAGCTTTCTTT; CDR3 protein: CASSFGENTEAFF
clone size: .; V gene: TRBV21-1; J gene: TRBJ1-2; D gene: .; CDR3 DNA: TGTGCCAGCAGCAAAGCGGAACAGGGTTGGAATGGCTACACCTTC; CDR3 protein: CASSKAEQGWNGYTF
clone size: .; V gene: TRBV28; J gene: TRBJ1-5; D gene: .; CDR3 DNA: TGTGCCAGCAGTCTGACAGGAGACCCTAGTCAGCCCCAGCATTTT; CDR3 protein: CASSLTGDPSQPQHF
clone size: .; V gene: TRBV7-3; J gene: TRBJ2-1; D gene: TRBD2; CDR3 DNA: TGTGCCAGCAGCTTAGGGACTAGCGGGAGGTACAATGAGCAGTTCTTC; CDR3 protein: CASSLGTSGRYNEQFF
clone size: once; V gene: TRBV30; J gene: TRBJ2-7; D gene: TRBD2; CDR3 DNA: TGTGCCTGGGAACTAGCGGGGGGGACCTACGAGCAGTACTTC; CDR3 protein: CAWELAGGTYEQYF
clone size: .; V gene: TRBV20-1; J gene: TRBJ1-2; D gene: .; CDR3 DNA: TGCAGTGCTAGTACCCCAGGTTATGGCTACACCTTC; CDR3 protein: CSASTPGYGYTF
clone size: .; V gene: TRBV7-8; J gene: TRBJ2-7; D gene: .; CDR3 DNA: TGTGCCAGCAGCCCCGACACGTACGAGCAGTACTTC; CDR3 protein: CASSPDTYEQYF
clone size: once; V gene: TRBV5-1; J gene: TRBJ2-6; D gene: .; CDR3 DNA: TGCGCCAGCTGCCCCCTTTATACTTCTGGGGCCAACGTCCTGACTTTC; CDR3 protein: CASCPLYTSGANVLTF
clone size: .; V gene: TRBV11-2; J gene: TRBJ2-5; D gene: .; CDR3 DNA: TGTGCCAGCAGCTTAGACTCCAGACGGGGGACCCAGTACTTC; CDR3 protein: CASSLDSRRGTQYF
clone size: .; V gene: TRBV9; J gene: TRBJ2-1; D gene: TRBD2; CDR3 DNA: TGTGCCAGCAGCGCCACTAGCGGGGGGGCGGGCAATGAGCAGTTCTTC; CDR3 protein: CASSATSGGAGNEQFF
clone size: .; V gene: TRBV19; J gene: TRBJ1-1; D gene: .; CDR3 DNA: TGTGCCAGTACCGCGACAGCGTTATCGAACACTGAAGCTTTCTTT; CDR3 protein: CASTATALSNTEAFF
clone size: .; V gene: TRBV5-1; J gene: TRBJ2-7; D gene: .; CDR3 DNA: TGCGCCAGCAGCAACGACATTGTTGGCGAGCAGTACTTC; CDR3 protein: CASSNDIVGEQYF
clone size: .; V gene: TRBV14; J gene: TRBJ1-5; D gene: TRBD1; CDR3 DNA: TGTGCCAGCAGCCGCAAGGGACAGGACGACAATAGCAATCAGCCCCAGCATTTT; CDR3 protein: CASSRKGQDDNSNQPQHF
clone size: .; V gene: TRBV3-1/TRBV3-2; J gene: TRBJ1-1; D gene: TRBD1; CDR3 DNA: TGTGCCAGCAGCCCCGGGACAGGGCGGACAGCTTTCTTT; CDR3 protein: CASSPGTGRTAFF
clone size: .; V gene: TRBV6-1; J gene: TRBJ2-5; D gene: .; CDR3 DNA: TGTGCCAGCAGTGAACAGACCGCAGGGGCAGAGACCCAGTACTTC; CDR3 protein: CASSEQTAGAETQYF
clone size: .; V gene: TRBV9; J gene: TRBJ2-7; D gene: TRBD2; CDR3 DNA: TGTGCCAGCAGCCCCCAGATGGGACTAGAAGGTTTCCACGAGCAGTACTTC; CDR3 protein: CASSPQMGLEGFHEQYF
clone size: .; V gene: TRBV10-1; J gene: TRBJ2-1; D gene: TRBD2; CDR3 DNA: TGCGCCAGCAGCTGGACTAGCGGGGGGAACAATGAGCAGTTCTTC; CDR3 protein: CASSWTSGGNNEQFF
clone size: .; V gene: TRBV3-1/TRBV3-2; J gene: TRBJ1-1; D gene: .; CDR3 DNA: TGTGCCAGCAGCCTATCGGACACCACTGAAGCTTTCTTT; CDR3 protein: CASSLSDTTEAFF
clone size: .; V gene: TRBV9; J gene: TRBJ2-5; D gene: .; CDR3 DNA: TGTGCCAGCAGCGTAGGCGGGACTCACCTGGAGACCCAGTACTTC; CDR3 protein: CASSVGGTHLETQYF
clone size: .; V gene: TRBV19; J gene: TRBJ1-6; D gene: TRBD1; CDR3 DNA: TGTGCCAGTAGTACTCAGGGGGCGAGCTCCTATAATTCACCCCTCCACTTT; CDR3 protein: CASSTQGASSYNSPLHF
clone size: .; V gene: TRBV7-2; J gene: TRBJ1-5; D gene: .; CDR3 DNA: TGTGCCAGCAGCCTAGTCGCGAAGCCCCAGCATTTT; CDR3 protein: CASSLVAKPQHF
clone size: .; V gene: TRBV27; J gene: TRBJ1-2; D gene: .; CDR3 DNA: TGTGCCAGCAGTTTGTCCAGGGACTATGGCTACACCTTC; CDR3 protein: CASSLSRDYGYTF